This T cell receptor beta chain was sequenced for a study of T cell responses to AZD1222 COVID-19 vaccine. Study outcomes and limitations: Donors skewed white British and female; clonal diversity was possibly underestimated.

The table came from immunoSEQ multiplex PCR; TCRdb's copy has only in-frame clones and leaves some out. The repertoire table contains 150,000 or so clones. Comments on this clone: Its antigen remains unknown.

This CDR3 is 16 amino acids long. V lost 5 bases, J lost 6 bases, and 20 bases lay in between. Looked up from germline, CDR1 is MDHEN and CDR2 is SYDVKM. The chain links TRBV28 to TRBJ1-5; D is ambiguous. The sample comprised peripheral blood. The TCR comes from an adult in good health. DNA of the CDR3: TGTGCCAGCAGTCCAGCAGAAAGTCCGGTTTTTCAGCCCCAGCATTTT. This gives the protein CASSPAESPVFQPQHF.